These T cell receptor beta chains were read from a single sample in a study of shared clonotypes between healthy human individuals. The method was immunoSEQ multiplex PCR; TCRdb's version includes in-frame clones alone and lacks a portion of them. The repertoire consists of about 600,000 clones, with almost 97% occurring once and the leading ten covering around 0.057%. The sample was naive CD4+ T cells sorted from blood. Receptors originate from a woman under 40 in good health. The conserved cysteine and the conserved F or W are not part of the CDR3 here. Each record gives: V gene, clone size, CDR3 length, CDR3 protein. Clone sizes are given selectively: once, few, many, or a class where the clone is expanded.

>TRBV5-6|-|13
ASSFMGRMNTEAF
>TRBV5-1|-|11
ASSLSMNTEAF
>TRBV28|-|12
ASTLDRGLGEQY
>TRBV19|-|9
ASSSKYEQY
>TRBV5-1|-|11
ASSRVDQETQY
>TRBV11-2|-|11
ASSDYLADTQY
>TRBV18|-|14
ASSRGSPSSNQPQH
>TRBV5-4|-|13
ASSPSGLSYNEQF
>TRBV2|-|13
ASSEWKSGTDEQY
>TRBV4-1|-|13
ASSQGSDSSETQY
>TRBV19|few|12
ASSETGGNQPQH
>TRBV28|-|13
ASSFPGTGNYGYT
>TRBV11-2|-|10
ASSLFTTEQY
>TRBV5-1|-|15
ASRTGLAEDFTGELF
>TRBV28|-|12
ASRGQGVIYEQY
>TRBV9|-|13
ASSIGQGIFDGYT
>TRBV7-5|-|12
VRSLPPLEDEQY
>TRBV7-9|once|13
ASSLGQGAMYEQY
>TRBV7-2|-|13
ASSLNPGHDYEQY
>TRBV30|-|11
AWSDGLTDTQY
>TRBV5-1|-|12
ASSLASQSYGYT
>TRBV27|once|12
ASSKWGQGDEQY